The clone carrying this T cell receptor beta chain has more than one count but fewer than ten. The target antigen is unknown. This specimen comes from a study of T cell repertoires in cytomegalovirus infection. Study outcomes and limitations: HLA-C-restricted CMV clonotypes gave the most frequent clonotype in two of eight donors. Carriers of CMV and the relevant HLA type were discriminated by public TCR beta frequency.

The CDR3 length is 13 residues. Germline CDR1 is SEHNR and CDR2 is FQNEAQ (reference sequence). V was shortened by 7 bases and J by 1 base, with 10 bases between the two germline ends. TCRdb fed the reads into MiXCR, producing one record per CDR3 protein. The table includes hundreds of thousands of distinct CDR3 sequences, 30% to 40% detected once. The sample consisted of cultured CD8+ T cells from PBMCs, taken from culture after CMV antigen stimulation. The chain carries TRBV7-9 and TRBJ2-5; D is possibly TRBD1 or TRBD2 (6 bases each). The sequence came from a human donor in good health (CMV status not recorded). Some clones in this sample may be carry-over from other donors' samples. CDR3 sequence reads: CASTWGAQETQYF. DNA for the CDR3: TGTGCCAGCACCTGGGGGGCCCAAGAGACCCAGTACTTC.